Below, 20 T cell receptor beta chains from the same sample are listed, as sequenced in a study of post-analysis software for immune sequencing data. General study points: TRBV segments more frequent in patients than in controls numbered five and included TRBV5-6, TRBV5-1 and TRBV20-1.

Antigen specificity for these receptors is unknown. Unique molecular identifiers were built into the TCR beta cDNA libraries. One entry per CDR3 protein, called by TCRdb with MiXCR from the PCR reads. The sample has 350,000 to 500,000 distinct CDR3 sequences, approximately 37% seen once. Sequencing input: blood. Source of these receptors: a girl aged 2-9 years with multiple sclerosis.

The rearrangement joins TRBV29-1 to TRBJ1-4, with a weak D call TRBD1 (5 bases). Germline CDR1 is SQVTM and CDR2 is ANQGSEA. The CDR3 loop spans 12 amino acids. Trimming removed 6 bases at V and 6 bases at J, with 11 bases between. This chain's CDR3 is CSVTGAHEKLFF. CDR3 DNA: TGCAGCGTAACCGGGGCCCATGAAAAACTGTTTTTT.

This clonotype was seen a few times. This chain links TRBV28 with TRBJ2-7, with D possibly called TRBD1 or TRBD2 (5 bases each). CDR3 length: 12 residues. Trimming shortened V by 8 bases and J by 5 bases, and 13 bases separated the two germline ends. The germline V gene encodes CDR1 MDHEN and CDR2 SYDVKM. The CDR3 here is CASGVGVNEQYF. CDR3 DNA: TGTGCCAGCGGAGTGGGGGTTAACGAGCAGTACTTC.

The chain links TRBV27 to TRBJ2-5; D is undetermined. CDR3 length: 15 amino acids. Germline V CDR1 and CDR2: MNHEY, SMNVEV (reference sequence). V was cut by 3 bases and J by 11 bases, with 22 bases left in between. CDR3: CASSLVITSYNEQYF. As DNA, the CDR3 is TGTGCCAGCAGTTTGGTAATAACCTCCTACAATGAGCAGTACTTC.

V is TRBV20-1 and J is TRBJ1-2, with TRBD1 identical over 10 bases. The CDR3 covers 12 residues. After removal of 7 bases from V and 7 bases from J, the junction contained 6 bases not matched to a gene. Germline V gives CDR1 DFQATT, CDR2 SNEGSKA (reference sequence). The CDR3 DNA sequence: TGCAGTGTCACGGACAGGGGGTTTGGCTACACCTTC. Residues: CSVTDRGFGYTF.

The chain carries TRBV5-5 and TRBJ2-4; the D gene is possibly TRBD2 (5 bases). Germline loops: CDR1 SGHKS, CDR2 YYEKEE (reference sequence). Trimming shortened V by 4 bases and J by 13 bases, and 21 bases separated the two germline ends. This CDR3 has 14 amino acids. CDR3 sequence reads: CASSLITAPWEQYF. CDR3 sequence (DNA): TGTGCCAGCAGCCTAATAACAGCCCCCTGGGAGCAGTACTTC.

This chain joins TRBV29-1 and TRBJ2-1; 7 bases map to TRBD2. The CDR3 has 15 amino acids. V lost 6 bases and J lost 0; bases outside the gene matches: 8. The V gene's germline CDR1 is SQVTM and CDR2 ANQGSEA. The CDR3 nucleotides are TGCAGCGTGATGGGGGGGTTCAGCTCCTACAATGAGCAGTTCTTC. Its translation is CSVMGGFSSYNEQFF.

V gene TRBV28 combines with J gene TRBJ2-7, with D perhaps assigned TRBD1 or TRBD2 (6 bases each). This CDR3 spans 15 amino acids. Looked up from germline, CDR1 is MDHEN and CDR2 is SYDVKM. V gave up 8 bases and J gave up 1 base, with 18 bases separating them. The CDR3 spells CASAPGAEGSYEQYF. The CDR3 DNA is TGTGCCAGCGCGCCGGGGGCGGAAGGGTCCTACGAGCAGTACTTC. Full variable domain (rest looked up from reference TRBV28 and TRBJ2-7): DVKVTQSSRYLVKRTGEKVFLECVQDMDHENMFWYRQDPGLGLRLIYFSYDVKMKEKGDIPEGYSVSREKKERFSLILESASTNQTSMYLCASAPGAEGSYEQYFGPGTRLTVT.

This clonotype was seen many times. This chain joins TRBV4-3 and TRBJ2-1; D not certain. This CDR3 region has 13 residues. Germline loops: CDR1 LGHNA, CDR2 YSLEER. Deletions cut 0 bases from V and 8 bases from J, with 8 bases between. CDR3 residues: CASSQELEYEQFF. The CDR3 DNA is TGCGCCAGCAGCCAAGAGTTGGAATATGAGCAGTTCTTC.

The chain couples TRBV20-1 to TRBJ2-3; D is perhaps TRBD1 (5 bases). Trimming removed 4 bases from V and 2 bases from J, with 13 bases in between. Germline loops: CDR1 DFQATT, CDR2 SNEGSKA (reference sequence). The CDR3 loop spans 14 amino acids. CDR3 sequence (DNA): TGCAGTGCTAATGAAGCAGGGTACACAGATACGCAGTATTTT. This gives the protein CSANEAGYTDTQYF.

This chain joins TRBV5-1 and TRBJ1-6; maybe TRBD1 (6 bases). CDR1 is SGHRS, CDR2 YFSETQ, per germline. This CDR3 contains 15 residues. V shed 3 bases and J shed 10 bases, with 17 bases lying between them. In DNA, the CDR3 is TGCGCCAGCAGCTCACAGGGTGTCCCTGAGTCACCCCTCCACTTT. Protein: CASSSQGVPESPLHF.

The chain is built from TRBV15 and TRBJ1-5; TRBD1 agrees at 9 bases. This CDR3 has 17 residues. CDR1 and CDR2 (germline): LNHNV, YYDKDF (reference sequence). J lost 0 bases, V lost 3 bases, and 6 bases had no gene match. CDR3 residues: CATSRVDRGRSNQPQHF. CDR3 DNA: TGTGCCACCAGCAGGGTGGACAGGGGTCGTAGCAATCAGCCCCAGCATTTT.

This clonotype has only a few counts. The chain links TRBV7-9 to TRBJ2-1; D is unresolved. Germline CDR1 is SEHNR and CDR2 is FQNEAQ (reference sequence). The germline V and J ends were trimmed by 5 bases and 0 bases, with 11 bases remaining between them. This CDR3 comprises 15 residues. The CDR3 sequence: CASSKGVSSYNEQFF. CDR3 nucleotide sequence: TGTGCCAGCAGCAAAGGTGTGAGCTCCTACAATGAGCAGTTCTTC.

The chain combines TRBV29-1 with TRBJ2-3, with D unresolved. The germline CDR1 and CDR2 sequences are SQVTM and ANQGSEA. This CDR3 region has 14 residues. The V end was cut by 6 bases, the J end by 0 bases, with 13 bases between. This chain's CDR3 is CSVDGRLSTDTQYF. The CDR3, as DNA: TGCAGCGTGGACGGGCGCCTTAGCACAGATACGCAGTATTTT.

This clonotype turned up a few times. The chain combines TRBV6-1 with TRBJ1-2; D not certain. Between the trimmed V and J ends, which lost 4 bases and 4 bases, there was a span of 34 bases. The CDR3 totals 21 residues. In germline, CDR1 is MNHNS, CDR2 SASEGT. The CDR3: CASSGAAPRNRLLRTFYGYTF. In DNA, the CDR3 is TGTGCCAGCAGTGGAGCCGCCCCCCGGAACAGACTCCTACGAACATTCTATGGCTACACCTTC.

As for this clonotype: A junction end diverges from the germline sequence, so it may reflect a read error. The chain employs TRBV3-1 and TRBJ1-1; D not resolved. Per germline, CDR1 LGHDT and CDR2 YNNKEL (reference sequence). This CDR3 comprises 12 residues. In DNA, the CDR3 is TGCGCCAGCAGCCCCCACGGAGGAGAAGCTTTCTTT. It translates to CASSPHGGEAFF.

This clonotype has at least ten counts. The chain joins TRBV7-2 to TRBJ2-6; the D gene is possibly TRBD1 (5 bases). The CDR3 consists of 16 residues. Germline CDR1 SGHTA, CDR2 FQGNSA. Deletions cut 1 base from V and 0 bases from J, with 7 bases between. In nucleotides, the CDR3 is TGTGCCAGCAGCTTAGGTACAGGCTCTGGGGCCAACGTCCTGACTTTC. This codes for CASSLGTGSGANVLTF.

This clonotype was observed a single time. The genes are TRBV4-1 and TRBJ1-1; TRBD1 might be the D (5 bases). V lost 1 base and J lost 8, with 11 bases in between. Germline CDR1 reads MGHRA; CDR2 reads YSYEKL. CDR3 length: 13 amino acids. The CDR3 DNA sequence: TGCGCCAGCAGCCAAGTGCAGGGTGGCGAAGCTTTCTTT. Protein product: CASSQVQGGEAFF.

A few counts support this clonotype. V and J are TRBV12-3 or TRBV12-4 and TRBJ1-1, with 8 nucleotides matching TRBD1. The length of the CDR3 is 14 residues. V shed 6 bases and J 2 bases; nucleotides not matched to a gene: 5. CDR3 protein: CASRGTGGNTEAFF. The CDR3 DNA reads as TGTGCCAGCAGGGGAACAGGGGGTAACACTGAAGCTTTCTTT.

The chain has TRBV3-1 and TRBJ2-3; a weak D match, TRBD2 (6 bases). The CDR3 covers 11 residues. CDR1 and CDR2 (germline): LGHDT, YNNKEL (reference sequence). V lost 6 bases and J lost 7, with 8 bases in between. The CDR3: CASRGGNTQYF. CDR3 in DNA: TGTGCCAGCAGGGGCGGGAATACGCAGTATTTT.

This clonotype was seen more than once but under ten times. This chain links TRBV3-1 with TRBJ2-7, with TRBD1 matching over 7 bases. Germline V gives CDR1 LGHDT, CDR2 YNNKEL (reference sequence). The J segment lost 4 bases and the V segment lost 8 bases, leaving 8 bases of the junction unmatched. This CDR3 is built from 13 residues. For the CDR3, the DNA is TGTGCCAGCGCCAGGGGGATCAGGTACGAGCAGTACTTC. Translated: CASARGIRYEQYF.